The clone carrying this T cell receptor beta chain was counted at least ten times. As yet, its antigen is unknown. The sample is drawn from a study of molecular identifiers for immune sequencing clone quantification. CDR3 size: 14 residues. Germline V gene data show CDR1 as SGDLS and CDR2 as YYNGEE. Trimming took 3 bases from V and 3 from J; bases not matched to a gene: 2. A single record per CDR3 protein comes from TCRdb applying MiXCR to the PCR reads. The data hold about 640,000 distinct CDR3 sequences, with just under 20% observed a single time. Study-wide results and caveats: Detectable among more than 800,000 naive cells, according to reports, was Jurkat TCR RNA spiked in from one cell. The study found clones above 20 RNA copies held over 98% of effector molecules and under 1% in naive cells.

The sequencing input was naive CD8+ T cells from blood, with Jurkat cell RNA spiked in. The subset denotes: FACS-sorted CD8+CD4-CCR7+CD45RA+ naive T cells. The chain joins TRBV9 to TRBJ2-3; 9 bases are a match to TRBD2. This clonotype was sampled from a human donor in good health. Some libraries in this study had Jurkat cell RNA spiked in. The CDR3 loop is CASSEGLATDTQYF. CDR3 bases: TGTGCCAGCAGCGAGGGACTAGCAACAGATACGCAGTATTTT. Using reference TRBV9 and TRBJ2-3 for the parts outside the CDR3, the full variable domain is DSGVTQTPKHLITATGQRVTLRCSPRSGDLSVYWYQQSLDQGLQFLIQYYNGEERAKGNILERFSAQQFPDLHSELNLSSLELGDSALYFCASSEGLATDTQYFGPGTRLTVL.